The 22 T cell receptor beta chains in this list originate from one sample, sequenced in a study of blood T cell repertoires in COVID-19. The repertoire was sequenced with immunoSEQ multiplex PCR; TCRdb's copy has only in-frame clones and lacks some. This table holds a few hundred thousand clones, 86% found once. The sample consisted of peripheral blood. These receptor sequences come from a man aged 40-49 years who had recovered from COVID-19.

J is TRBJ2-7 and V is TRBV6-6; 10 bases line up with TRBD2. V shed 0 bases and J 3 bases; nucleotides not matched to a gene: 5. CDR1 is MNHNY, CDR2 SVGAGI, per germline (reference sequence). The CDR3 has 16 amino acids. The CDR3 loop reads CASSYSFSGRNYEQYF. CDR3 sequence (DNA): TGTGCCAGCAGTTACTCGTTTAGCGGGAGGAACTACGAGCAGTACTTC.

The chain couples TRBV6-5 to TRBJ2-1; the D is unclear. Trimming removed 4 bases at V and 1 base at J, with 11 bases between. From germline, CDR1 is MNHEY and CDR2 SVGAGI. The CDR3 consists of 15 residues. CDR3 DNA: TGTGCCAGCAGTTTGCGGCAGCATTCCTACAATGAGCAGTTCTTC. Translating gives CASSLRQHSYNEQFF.

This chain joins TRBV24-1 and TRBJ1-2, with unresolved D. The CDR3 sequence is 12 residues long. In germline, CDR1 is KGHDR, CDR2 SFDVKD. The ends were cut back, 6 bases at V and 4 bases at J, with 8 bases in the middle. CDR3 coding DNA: TGTGCCACCAGTAGGGAGCGCTATGGCTACACCTTC. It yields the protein CATSRERYGYTF.

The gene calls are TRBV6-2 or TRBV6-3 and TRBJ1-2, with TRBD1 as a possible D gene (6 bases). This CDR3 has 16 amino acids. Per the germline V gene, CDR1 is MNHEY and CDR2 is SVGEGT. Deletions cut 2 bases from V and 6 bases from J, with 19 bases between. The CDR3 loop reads CASSYPAPTGSNGYTF. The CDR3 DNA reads TGTGCCAGCAGTTACCCTGCTCCGACAGGTTCGAATGGCTACACCTTC.

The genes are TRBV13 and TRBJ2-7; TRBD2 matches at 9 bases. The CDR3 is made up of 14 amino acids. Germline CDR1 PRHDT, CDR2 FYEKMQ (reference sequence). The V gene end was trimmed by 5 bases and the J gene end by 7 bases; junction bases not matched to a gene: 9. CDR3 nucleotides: TGTGCCAGCAGCCTCGGACTAGCGACGGGGGAGCAGTACTTC. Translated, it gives CASSLGLATGEQYF.

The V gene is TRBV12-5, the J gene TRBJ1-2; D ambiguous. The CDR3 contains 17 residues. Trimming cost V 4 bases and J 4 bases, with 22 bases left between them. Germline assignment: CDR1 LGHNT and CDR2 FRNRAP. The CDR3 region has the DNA TGTGCTAGTGGTTCACCCTCTGACTCCCCAAGACGCTATGGCTACACCTTC. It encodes CASGSPSDSPRRYGYTF.

CDR3 amino acids: CASSEAPGQLNTGELFF. The CDR3 DNA sequence: TGTGCCAGCAGCGAAGCACCGGGACAGCTAAACACCGGGGAGCTGTTTTTT. The chain carries TRBV7-6 and TRBJ2-2, with 7 bases fitting TRBD1. The CDR3 covers 17 residues. With V trimmed by 5 bases and J by 2 bases, 11 bases remained unmatched. Germline CDR1 reads SGHVS; CDR2 reads FNYEAQ.

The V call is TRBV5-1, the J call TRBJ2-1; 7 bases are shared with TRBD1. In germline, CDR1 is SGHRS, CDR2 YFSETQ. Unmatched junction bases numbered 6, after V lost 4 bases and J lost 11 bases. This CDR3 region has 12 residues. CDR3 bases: TGCGCCAGCAGCGCCGACAGGGTACAGCAGTTCTTC. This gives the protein CASSADRVQQFF.

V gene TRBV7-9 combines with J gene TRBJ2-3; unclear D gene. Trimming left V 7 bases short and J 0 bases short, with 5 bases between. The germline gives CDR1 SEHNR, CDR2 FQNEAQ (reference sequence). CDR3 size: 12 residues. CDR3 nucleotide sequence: TGTGCCAGCAATCCTAGCACAGATACGCAGTATTTT. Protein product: CASNPSTDTQYF.

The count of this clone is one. This CDR3 is CASSLHGLGTGSGNSPLHF. DNA for the CDR3: TGTGCCAGCAGCTTACACGGTCTCGGGACAGGGTCGGGAAATTCACCCCTCCACTTT. The chain couples TRBV7-2 to TRBJ1-6; TRBD1 matches 9 bases. The CDR3 has 19 amino acids. With V trimmed by 2 bases and J by 7 bases, 15 bases remained unmatched. Germline loops: CDR1 SGHTA, CDR2 FQGNSA.

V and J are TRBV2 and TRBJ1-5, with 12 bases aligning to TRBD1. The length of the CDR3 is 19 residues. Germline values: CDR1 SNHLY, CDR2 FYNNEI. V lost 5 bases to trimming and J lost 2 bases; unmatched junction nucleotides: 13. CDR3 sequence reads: CASSLRGTGGFGGNQPQHF. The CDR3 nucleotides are TGTGCCAGCAGTCTTAGGGGGACAGGGGGCTTCGGTGGCAATCAGCCCCAGCATTTT.

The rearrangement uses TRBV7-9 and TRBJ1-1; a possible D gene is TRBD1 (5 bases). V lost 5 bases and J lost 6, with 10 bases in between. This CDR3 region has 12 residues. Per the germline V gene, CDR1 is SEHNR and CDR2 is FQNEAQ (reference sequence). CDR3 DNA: TGTGCCAGCAGCATAGACAGTGCTGAAGCTTTCTTT. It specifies CASSIDSAEAFF.

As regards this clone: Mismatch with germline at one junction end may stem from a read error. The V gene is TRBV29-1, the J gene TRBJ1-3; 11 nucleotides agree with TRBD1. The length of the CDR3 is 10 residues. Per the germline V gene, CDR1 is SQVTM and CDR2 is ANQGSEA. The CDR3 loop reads CSVGGQGVFF. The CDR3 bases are TGCAGCGTCGGGGGACAGGGGGTTTTCTTT.

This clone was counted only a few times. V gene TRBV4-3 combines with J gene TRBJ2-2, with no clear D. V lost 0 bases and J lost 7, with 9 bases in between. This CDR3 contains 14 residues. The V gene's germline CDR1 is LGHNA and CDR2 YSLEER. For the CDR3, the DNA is TGCGCCAGCAGCCAAGATGCGACTCTCGGGGAGCTGTTTTTT. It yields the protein CASSQDATLGELFF.

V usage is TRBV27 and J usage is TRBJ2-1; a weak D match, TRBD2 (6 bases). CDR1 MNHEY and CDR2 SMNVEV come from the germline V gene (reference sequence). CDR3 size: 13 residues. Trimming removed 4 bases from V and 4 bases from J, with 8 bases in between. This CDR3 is CASSYRGYNEQFF. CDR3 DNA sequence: TGTGCCAGCAGTTACCGGGGGTACAATGAGCAGTTCTTC.

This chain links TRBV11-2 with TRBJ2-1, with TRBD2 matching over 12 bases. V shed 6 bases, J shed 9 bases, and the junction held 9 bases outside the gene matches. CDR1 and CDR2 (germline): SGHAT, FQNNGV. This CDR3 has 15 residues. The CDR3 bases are TGTGCCAGCAGTTCTCTAGCGGGGGGGACGAGTGAGCAGTTCTTC. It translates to CASSSLAGGTSEQFF. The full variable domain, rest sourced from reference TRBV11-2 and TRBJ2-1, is EAGVAQSPRYKIIEKRQSVAFWCNPISGHATLYWYQQILGQGPKLLIQFQNNGVVDDSQLPKDRFSAERLKGVDSTLKIQPAKLEDSAVYLCASSSLAGGTSEQFFGPGTRLTVL.

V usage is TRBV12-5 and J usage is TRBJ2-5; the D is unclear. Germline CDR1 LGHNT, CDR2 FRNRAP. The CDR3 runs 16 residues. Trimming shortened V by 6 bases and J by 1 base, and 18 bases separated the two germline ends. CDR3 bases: TGTGCTAGTGGCCTCAACCTTGTTGAGGCCCAAGAGACCCAGTACTTC. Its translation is CASGLNLVEAQETQYF.

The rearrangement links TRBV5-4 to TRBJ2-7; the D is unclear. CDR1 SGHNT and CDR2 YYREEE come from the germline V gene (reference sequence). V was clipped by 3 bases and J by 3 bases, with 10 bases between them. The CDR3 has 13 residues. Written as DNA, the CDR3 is TGTGCCAGCAGCTCCCGGGTGGGCTACGAGCAGTACTTC. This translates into CASSSRVGYEQYF. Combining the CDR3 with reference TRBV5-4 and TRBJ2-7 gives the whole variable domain ETGVTQSPTHLIKTRGQQVTLRCSSQSGHNTVSWYQQALGQGPQFIFQYYREEENGRGNFPPRFSGLQFPNYSSELNVNALELDDSALYLCASSSRVGYEQYFGPGTRLTVT.

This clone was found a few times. The CDR3 sequence: CASSSDRGHGYTF. Written as DNA, the CDR3 is TGTGCCAGCAGTTCGGACAGGGGGCATGGCTACACCTTC. The chain recombines TRBV2 with TRBJ1-2; 11 nucleotides align to TRBD1. This CDR3 is built from 13 residues. The V and J ends lost 5 bases and 6 bases, in that order; junction bases with no gene match: 2. Germline loops: CDR1 SNHLY, CDR2 FYNNEI.

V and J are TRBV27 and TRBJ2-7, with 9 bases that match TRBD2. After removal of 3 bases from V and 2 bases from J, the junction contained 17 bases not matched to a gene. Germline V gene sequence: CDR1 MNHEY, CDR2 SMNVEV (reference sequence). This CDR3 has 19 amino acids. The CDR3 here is CASSFRITTPRGRAYEQYF. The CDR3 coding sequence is TGTGCCAGCAGTTTTCGGATAACTACTCCCCGCGGGAGGGCCTACGAGCAGTACTTC.

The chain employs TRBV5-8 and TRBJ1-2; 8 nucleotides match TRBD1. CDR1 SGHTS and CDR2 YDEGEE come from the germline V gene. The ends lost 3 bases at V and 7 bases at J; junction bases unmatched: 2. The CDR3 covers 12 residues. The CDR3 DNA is TGTGCCAGCAGCTCGGACAGGGTTGGCTACACCTTC. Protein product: CASSSDRVGYTF.

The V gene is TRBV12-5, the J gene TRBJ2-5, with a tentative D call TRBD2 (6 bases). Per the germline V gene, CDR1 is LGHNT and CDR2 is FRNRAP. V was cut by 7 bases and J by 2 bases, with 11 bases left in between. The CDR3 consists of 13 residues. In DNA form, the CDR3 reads TGTGCTAGTGACTCGGGACTTCAAGAGACCCAGTACTTC. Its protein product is CASDSGLQETQYF.